A single sample is the source of the 21 T cell receptor beta chains below, sequenced in a study of T cells in Graves' hyperthyroidism and ophthalmopathy. From RNA transcripts, TCR beta CDR3 regions were amplified. Using the HTBI primer set, a first-round RT-PCR was run on the TCR CDR3. Each CDR3 protein is one row after TCRdb ran MiXCR on the multiplex PCR reads. Altogether roughly 380,000 distinct CDR3 sequences are present, 15% to 20% being singletons, with the ten largest covering 15% to 17%. The sequencing input was blood. These receptor sequences come from a woman aged 40 to 50 with Graves' ophthalmopathy.

In its sample, this clonotype was seen many times. The V and J genes are TRBV12-3 or TRBV12-4 and TRBJ2-2, with a tentative D call TRBD1 (6 bases). V was clipped by 2 bases and J by 3 bases, with 10 bases between them. The CDR3 runs 15 residues. This CDR3 reads CASSLLDRDTGELFF. In nucleotides, the CDR3 is TGTGCCAGCAGTTTACTGGACAGAGACACCGGGGAGCTGTTTTTT.

This clonotype was observed many times. The chain couples TRBV5-1 to TRBJ1-5, with D possibly matching TRBD1 (6 bases). Germline CDR1 is SGHRS and CDR2 is YFSETQ. CDR3 length equals 15 residues. The V end lost 4 bases, the J end lost 2 bases, and 13 bases lay between the germline ends. CDR3 amino acids: CASSVTGMGNQPQHF. The CDR3, as DNA: TGCGCCAGCAGCGTCACAGGGATGGGCAATCAGCCCCAGCATTTT.

CDR3 sequence reads: CASSYKTGVTEAFF. CDR3 nucleotides: TGTGCCAGCAGCTATAAGACAGGGGTGACTGAAGCTTTCTTT. V and J are TRBV7-9 and TRBJ1-1, with TRBD1 identical over 8 bases. Germline V CDR1 and CDR2: SEHNR, FQNEAQ (reference sequence). The CDR3 sequence is 14 residues long. Trimming took 4 bases from V and 5 from J; bases not matched to a gene: 6.

V and J are TRBV28 and TRBJ2-5; TRBD2 agrees at 13 bases. Looked up from germline, CDR1 is MDHEN and CDR2 is SYDVKM. The CDR3 spans 17 residues. The junction had 8 bases not matched to a gene; V was cut back by 3 bases and J by 4 bases. CDR3 DNA sequence: TGTGCCAGCAGTTTGGGCCGACGACTAGCGGGAGGAGAGACCCAGTACTTC. Translation gives CASSLGRRLAGGETQYF.

Comments on this clonotype: A much larger clonotype is one base distant, so this may be a read error. This rearrangement joins TRBV28 to TRBJ2-2; no firm D call. The CDR3 runs 12 residues. V lost 4 bases and J 8 bases, leaving 8 bases between the germline ends. Germline values: CDR1 MDHEN, CDR2 SYDVKM. The DNA of the CDR3 is TGTGCCAGCAGTTCATTTTCGGGGGAGCTGTTTTTT. Translation: CASSSFSGELFF.

This clonotype was recorded at least ten times. The V gene is TRBV20-1, the J gene TRBJ1-5; TRBD1 might be the D (6 bases). Germline CDR1 and CDR2: DFQATT and SNEGSKA (reference sequence). This CDR3 has 16 residues. V dropped 1 base and J dropped 0 bases, with 13 bases sitting between them. The DNA for the CDR3 is TGCAGTGCTAGAGTCCTTGGGACATATAGCAATCAGCCCCAGCATTTT. Its translation is CSARVLGTYSNQPQHF.

This clonotype was recorded many times. This chain uses TRBV2 with TRBJ1-1, with D unresolved. Germline CDR1 SNHLY, CDR2 FYNNEI. The CDR3 contains 12 residues. V was pared by 4 bases and J by 5 bases, with 8 bases between. The CDR3 is CASSADGTEAFF. CDR3 sequence (DNA): TGTGCCAGCAGTGCGGACGGTACTGAAGCTTTCTTT.

The table lists this clonotype with a count of one. This may come from a read error, since a much larger clone is one base off. This sequence joins TRBV20-1 and TRBJ2-7; D gene unclear. This CDR3 is 15 amino acids long. Germline lookup yields CDR1 DFQATT and CDR2 SNEGSKA (reference sequence). The germline V and J ends were trimmed by 0 bases and 0 bases, with 12 bases remaining between them. The chain's CDR3 is CSARDSDISSYEQYF. CDR3 DNA: TGCAGTGCTAGAGATAGTGACATAAGCTCCTACGAGCAGTACTTC.

The V and J genes are TRBV6-1 and TRBJ1-1; possibly TRBD1 for D (5 bases). Germline assignment: CDR1 MNHNS and CDR2 SASEGT. Trimming cost V 4 bases and J 2 bases, with 17 bases left between them. The CDR3 is 16 amino acids. The CDR3 DNA follows: TGTGCCAGCAGTGGAAGTTTCAGGGCGGGAAACACTGAAGCTTTCTTT. This gives the protein CASSGSFRAGNTEAFF.

This clonotype was counted at least ten times. The chain joins TRBV12-3 or TRBV12-4 to TRBJ2-7; D is possibly TRBD1 or TRBD2 (5 bases each). Trimming stripped 11 bases from V and 2 bases from J, with 13 bases between. This CDR3 is 12 amino acids long. The CDR3, as DNA: TGTGCCTCGAGGGGAAGGACCTACGAGCAGTACTTC. Translating it yields CASRGRTYEQYF.

There are a few counts of this clonotype. A much larger clonotype is one base distant, so this may be a read error. The chain joins TRBV3-1 to TRBJ1-5; D uncertain. Trimming pared 1 base from V and 3 bases from J, leaving 10 bases between. Germline V lookup: CDR1 LGHDT, CDR2 YNNKEL (reference sequence). This CDR3 is 15 amino acids long. In nucleotides, the CDR3 is TGTGCCAGCAGCCAAGGACAATATATCAATCAGCCCCAGCATTTT. Amino acids: CASSQGQYINQPQHF.

This clonotype came up many times. The genes are TRBV5-1 and TRBJ2-7; maybe TRBD1 (6 bases). The CDR3 has 13 residues. The germline V gene has CDR1 SGHRS and CDR2 YFSETQ. V was clipped by 3 bases and J by 5 bases, with 12 bases between them. The CDR3 here is CASSWTGDNEQYF. The CDR3 nucleotides read TGCGCCAGCAGCTGGACTGGGGACAACGAGCAGTACTTC.

This clonotype was seen ten or more times. The J gene is TRBJ2-2, the V gene TRBV7-3, with 13 bases matching TRBD2. V shed 1 base and J 1 base; nucleotides not matched to a gene: 9. Germline CDR1 SGHTA, CDR2 FQGTGA. The length of the CDR3 is 20 residues. For the CDR3, the DNA is TGTGCCAGCAGCTTAAGGTGGGGACTAGCGGGACGTTTGAACACCGGGGAGCTGTTTTTT. This gives the protein CASSLRWGLAGRLNTGELFF.

This clonotype showed up many times. This sequence joins TRBV12-3 or TRBV12-4 and TRBJ2-7; 12 bases map to TRBD2. The CDR3 spans 16 residues. V shed 5 bases, J shed 3 bases, and the junction held 8 bases outside the gene matches. The chain's CDR3 is CASSLRTSGIGYEQYF. CDR3 DNA sequence: TGTGCCAGCAGTCTTCGGACTAGCGGGATCGGCTACGAGCAGTACTTC.

This clonotype was seen at least ten times. The chain recombines TRBV15 with TRBJ2-7, with 10 bases that match TRBD2. Germline lookup yields CDR1 LNHNV and CDR2 YYDKDF (reference sequence). Trimming removed 8 bases from V and 4 bases from J; junction bases left unmatched: 5. This CDR3 contains 13 residues. The CDR3 DNA is TGTGCCACCGCTAGCGGGAGTACTTACGAGCAGTACTTC. This codes for CATASGSTYEQYF. Based on the CDR3 plus reference TRBV15 and TRBJ2-7, the full variable domain is DAMVIQNPRYQVTQFGKPVTLSCSQTLNHNVMYWYQQKSSQAPKLLFHYYDKDFNNEADTPDNFQSRRPNTSFCFLDIRSPGLGDTAMYLCATASGSTYEQYFGPGTRLTVT.

This clonotype has a handful of counts. The rearrangement uses TRBV19 and TRBJ2-2, with D possibly being TRBD2 (7 bases). The germline V and J ends were trimmed by 7 bases and 4 bases, with 16 bases remaining between them. The CDR3 has 15 amino acids. Germline V gene data show CDR1 as LNHDA and CDR2 as SQIVND (reference sequence). The DNA of the CDR3 is TGTGCCAGTAATCGGGGGGCCGGAACCACCGGGGAGCTGTTTTTT. Translation: CASNRGAGTTGELFF.

This clonotype came up many times. The CDR3: CASSLWAQETQYF. The CDR3 coding sequence is TGTGCCAGCAGTTTATGGGCTCAAGAGACCCAGTACTTC. The chain employs TRBV28 and TRBJ2-5, with no clear D. Trimming stripped 0 bases from V and 2 bases from J, with 4 bases between. This CDR3 spans 13 amino acids. CDR1 MDHEN and CDR2 SYDVKM come from the germline V gene.

The sample holds many counts of this clonotype. This chain uses TRBV9 with TRBJ2-3, with TRBD2 matching over 8 bases. In germline, CDR1 is SGDLS, CDR2 YYNGEE. J lost 4 bases, V lost 0 bases, and 4 bases had no gene match. This CDR3 is 15 amino acids long. The CDR3: CASSVGREDPDTQYF. The CDR3 DNA follows: TGTGCCAGCAGCGTAGGGCGGGAGGACCCAGATACGCAGTATTTT.

In this sample, this clonotype turned up many times. A much larger clone differs from this one at a single base, so this may be a read error. The chain carries TRBV10-3 and TRBJ1-2; a possible D gene is TRBD1 (5 bases). Trimming removed 6 bases from V and 2 bases from J, with 7 bases in between. This CDR3 is 12 amino acids long. The germline gives CDR1 ENHRY, CDR2 SYGVKD. CDR3 bases: TGTGCCATCAGCGACAGAAACTATGGCTACACCTTC. Its translation is CAISDRNYGYTF.

There are many counts of this clonotype. V gene TRBV29-1 combines with J gene TRBJ2-3, with 9 bases fitting TRBD2. With V trimmed by 7 bases and J by 3 bases, 2 bases remained unmatched. This CDR3 comprises 12 residues. Germline V gene data show CDR1 as SQVTM and CDR2 as ANQGSEA. The CDR3 region is CSELAGTDTQYF. DNA for the CDR3: TGCAGCGAACTAGCGGGTACAGATACGCAGTATTTT.

CDR3: CATLEKLAGERRETQYF. CDR3 DNA sequence: TGTGCCACTCTCGAAAAGCTAGCGGGAGAGCGGAGAGAGACCCAGTACTTC. The V and J genes are TRBV10-3 and TRBJ2-5, with TRBD2 identical over 10 bases. The J segment lost 4 bases and the V segment lost 10 bases, leaving 18 bases of the junction unmatched. CDR3 size: 17 residues. Germline V CDR1 and CDR2: ENHRY, SYGVKD.